This TCR beta chain is from a study of shared clonotypes between healthy human individuals. Study information: Per donor, three plates held CD4 naive cells, three held CD4 memory, two held CD8 naive and one held CD8 memory.

Each donor was a Caucasian adult residing in Nashville, Tennessee. Sequenced by immunoSEQ multiplex PCR; TCRdb stores in-frame clones only, minus some. The sample holds 500,000 or so clones; 95% to 97% are singletons and the top ten take 0.05% to 0.07%. Trimming pared 10 bases from V and 3 bases from J, leaving 6 bases between. Germline V lookup: CDR1 MGHDK, CDR2 SYGVNS. The length of the CDR3 is 10 residues. The sequenced sample consisted of naive CD4+ T cells sorted from blood. The subset: CD45RA+ positively selected. The sequence was obtained from a woman aged 25 to 39 in good health. The chain links TRBV25-1 to TRBJ1-2; D is uncertain. The CDR3 reads CATFYYGYTF. In nucleotides, the CDR3 is TGTGCCACCTTCTACTATGGCTACACCTTC.